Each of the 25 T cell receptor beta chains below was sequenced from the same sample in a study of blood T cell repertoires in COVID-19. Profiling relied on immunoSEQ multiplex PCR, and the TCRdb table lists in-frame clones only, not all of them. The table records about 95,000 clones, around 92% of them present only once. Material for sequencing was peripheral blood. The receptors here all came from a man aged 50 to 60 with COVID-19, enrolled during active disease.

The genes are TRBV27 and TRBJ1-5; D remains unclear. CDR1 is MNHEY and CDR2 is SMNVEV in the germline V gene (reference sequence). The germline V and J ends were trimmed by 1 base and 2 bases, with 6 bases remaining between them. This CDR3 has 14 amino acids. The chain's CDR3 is CASSLWEGNQPQHF. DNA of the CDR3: TGTGCCAGCAGTTTATGGGAGGGCAATCAGCCCCAGCATTTT.

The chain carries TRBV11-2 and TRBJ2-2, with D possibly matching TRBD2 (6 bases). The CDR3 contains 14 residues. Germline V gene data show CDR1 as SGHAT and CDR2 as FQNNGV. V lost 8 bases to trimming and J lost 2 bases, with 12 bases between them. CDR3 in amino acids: CASSRRGNTGELFF. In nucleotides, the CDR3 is TGTGCCAGCTCCCGGCGGGGCAACACCGGGGAGCTGTTTTTT.

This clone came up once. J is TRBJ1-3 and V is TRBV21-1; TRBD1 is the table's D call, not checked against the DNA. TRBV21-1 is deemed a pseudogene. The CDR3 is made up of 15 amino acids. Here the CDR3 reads CASSTPTGFGNTIYF. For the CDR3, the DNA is TGTGCCAGCAGCACACCGACAGGGTTTGGAAACACCATATATTTT.

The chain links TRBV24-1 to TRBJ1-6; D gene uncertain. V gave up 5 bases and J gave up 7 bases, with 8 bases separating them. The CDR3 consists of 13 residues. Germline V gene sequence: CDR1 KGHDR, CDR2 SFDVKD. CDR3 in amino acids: CATSARWNSPLHF. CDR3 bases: TGTGCCACCAGTGCTCGGTGGAATTCACCCCTCCACTTT.

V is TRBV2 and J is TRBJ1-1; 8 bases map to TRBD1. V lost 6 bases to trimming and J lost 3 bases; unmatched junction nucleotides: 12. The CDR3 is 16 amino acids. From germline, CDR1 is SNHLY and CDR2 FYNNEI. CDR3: CASSFQDRVGYTEAFF. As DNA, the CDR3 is TGTGCCAGCAGCTTCCAGGACAGGGTGGGGTACACTGAAGCTTTCTTT.

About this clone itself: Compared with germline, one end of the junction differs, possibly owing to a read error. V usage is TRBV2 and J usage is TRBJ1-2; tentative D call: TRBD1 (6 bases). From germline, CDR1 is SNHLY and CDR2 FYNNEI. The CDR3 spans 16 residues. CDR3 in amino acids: CASSPQTGTRSPNLPF. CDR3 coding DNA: TGTGCCAGCAGTCCGCAGACCGGGACACGGTCCCCGAACTTGCCCTTC.

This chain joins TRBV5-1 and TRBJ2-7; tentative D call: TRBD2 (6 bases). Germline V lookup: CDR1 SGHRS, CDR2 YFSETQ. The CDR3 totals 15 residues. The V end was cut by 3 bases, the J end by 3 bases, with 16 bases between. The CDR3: CASSSPDSGYYEQYF. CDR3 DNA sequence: TGCGCCAGCAGCTCGCCTGACAGCGGGTACTACGAGCAGTACTTC.

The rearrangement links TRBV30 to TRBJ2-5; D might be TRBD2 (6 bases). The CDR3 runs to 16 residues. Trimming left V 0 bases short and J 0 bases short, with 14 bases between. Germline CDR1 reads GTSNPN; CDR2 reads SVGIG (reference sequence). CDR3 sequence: CAWSVLPGVDQETQYF. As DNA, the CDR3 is TGTGCCTGGAGTGTACTACCGGGGGTGGACCAAGAGACCCAGTACTTC.

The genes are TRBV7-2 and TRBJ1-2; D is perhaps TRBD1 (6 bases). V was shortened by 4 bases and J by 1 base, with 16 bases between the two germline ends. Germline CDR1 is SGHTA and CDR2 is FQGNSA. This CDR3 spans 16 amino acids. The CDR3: CASSSSWGQVNYGYTF. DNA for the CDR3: TGTGCCAGCAGCTCTTCGTGGGGGCAGGTTAACTATGGCTACACCTTC.

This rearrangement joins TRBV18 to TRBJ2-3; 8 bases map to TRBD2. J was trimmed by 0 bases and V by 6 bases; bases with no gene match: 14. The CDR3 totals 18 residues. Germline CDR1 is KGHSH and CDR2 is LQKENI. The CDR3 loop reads CASSLLKRGTSSTDTQYF. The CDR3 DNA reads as TGTGCCAGCTCCCTGCTTAAGCGGGGGACCTCTAGCACAGATACGCAGTATTTT.

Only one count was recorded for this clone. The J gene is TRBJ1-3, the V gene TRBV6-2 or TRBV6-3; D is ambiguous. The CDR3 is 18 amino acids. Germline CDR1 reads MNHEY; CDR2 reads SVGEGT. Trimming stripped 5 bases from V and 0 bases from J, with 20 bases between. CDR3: CASSRHSDYHSSGNTIYF. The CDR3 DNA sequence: TGTGCCAGCAGTAGACACAGCGACTACCATTCCTCTGGAAACACCATATATTTT.

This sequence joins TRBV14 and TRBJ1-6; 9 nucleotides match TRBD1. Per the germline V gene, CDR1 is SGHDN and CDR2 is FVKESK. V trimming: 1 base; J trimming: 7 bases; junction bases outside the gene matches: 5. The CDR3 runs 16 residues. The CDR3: CASSQVTGGQNSPLHF. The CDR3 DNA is TGTGCCAGCAGCCAAGTGACAGGGGGTCAGAATTCACCCCTCCACTTT.

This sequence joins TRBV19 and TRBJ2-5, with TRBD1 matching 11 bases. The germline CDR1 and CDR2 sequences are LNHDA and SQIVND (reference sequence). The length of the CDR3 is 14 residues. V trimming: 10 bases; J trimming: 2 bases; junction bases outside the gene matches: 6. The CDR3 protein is CATGQGAAQETQYF. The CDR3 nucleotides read TGTGCCACAGGACAGGGGGCCGCTCAAGAGACCCAGTACTTC.

DNA of the CDR3: TGTGCCAGCAGCCGCTCCTGGAGGGTCTACAATGAGCAGTTCTTC. This sequence encodes CASSRSWRVYNEQFF. The genes are TRBV14 and TRBJ2-1; TRBD2 might be the D (6 bases). Germline V gives CDR1 SGHDN, CDR2 FVKESK. Trimming left V 4 bases short and J 3 bases short, with 13 bases between. The CDR3 consists of 15 residues.

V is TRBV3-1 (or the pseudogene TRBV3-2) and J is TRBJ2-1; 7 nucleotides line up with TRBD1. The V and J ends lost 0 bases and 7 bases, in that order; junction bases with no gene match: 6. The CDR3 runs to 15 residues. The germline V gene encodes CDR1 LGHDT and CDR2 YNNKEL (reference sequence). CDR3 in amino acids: CASSQDPRGYNEQFF. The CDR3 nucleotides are TGTGCCAGCAGCCAAGACCCCAGGGGGTATAATGAGCAGTTCTTC.

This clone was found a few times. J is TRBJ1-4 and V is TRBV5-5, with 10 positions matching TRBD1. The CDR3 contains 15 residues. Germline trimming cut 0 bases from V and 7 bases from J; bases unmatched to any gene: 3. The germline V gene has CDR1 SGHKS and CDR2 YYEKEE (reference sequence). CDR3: CASSLAGTGVEKLFF. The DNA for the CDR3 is TGTGCCAGCAGCTTGGCCGGGACAGGGGTTGAAAAACTGTTTTTT.

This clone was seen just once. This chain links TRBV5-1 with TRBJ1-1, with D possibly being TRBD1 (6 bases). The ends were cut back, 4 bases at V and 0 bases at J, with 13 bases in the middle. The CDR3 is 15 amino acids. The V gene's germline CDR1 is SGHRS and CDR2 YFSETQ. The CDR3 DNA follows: TGCGCCAGCAGCAGAGGCGGACAGATGAACACTGAAGCTTTCTTT. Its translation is CASSRGGQMNTEAFF.

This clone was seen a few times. The CDR3 DNA follows: TGTGCCAGCAGCTTAGCTAGAGAGCCCCGGGGTGAAAAACTGTTTTTT. Amino acid sequence: CASSLAREPRGEKLFF. The chain recombines TRBV13 with TRBJ1-4; D ambiguous. CDR3 length equals 16 residues. V lost 1 base, J lost 7 bases, and 16 bases lay in between. Germline V gives CDR1 PRHDT, CDR2 FYEKMQ (reference sequence).

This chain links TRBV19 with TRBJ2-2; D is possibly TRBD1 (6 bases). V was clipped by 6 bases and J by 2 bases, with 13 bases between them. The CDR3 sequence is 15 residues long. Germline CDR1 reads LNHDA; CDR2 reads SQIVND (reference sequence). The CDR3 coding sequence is TGTGCCAGTAGACCGACCGGGACAAACACCGGGGAGCTGTTTTTT. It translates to CASRPTGTNTGELFF. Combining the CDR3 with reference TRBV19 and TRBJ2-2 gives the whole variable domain DGGITQSPKYLFRKEGQNVTLSCEQNLNHDAMYWYRQDPGQGLRLIYYSQIVNDFQKGDIAEGYSVSREKKESFPLTVTSAQKNPTAFYLCASRPTGTNTGELFFGEGSRLTVL.

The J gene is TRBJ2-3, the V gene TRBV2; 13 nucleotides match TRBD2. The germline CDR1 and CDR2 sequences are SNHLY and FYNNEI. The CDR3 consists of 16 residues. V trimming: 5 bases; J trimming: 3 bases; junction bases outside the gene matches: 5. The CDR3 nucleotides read TGTGCCAGCAGTTACCTGGGACTAGCGGGGACAGATACGCAGTATTTT. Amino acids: CASSYLGLAGTDTQYF.

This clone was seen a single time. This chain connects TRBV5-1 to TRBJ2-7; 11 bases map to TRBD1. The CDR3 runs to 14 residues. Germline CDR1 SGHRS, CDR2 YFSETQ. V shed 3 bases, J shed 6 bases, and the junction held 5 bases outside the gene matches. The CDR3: CASSWGQGGPEQYF. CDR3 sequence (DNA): TGCGCCAGCAGCTGGGGACAGGGGGGTCCCGAGCAGTACTTC.

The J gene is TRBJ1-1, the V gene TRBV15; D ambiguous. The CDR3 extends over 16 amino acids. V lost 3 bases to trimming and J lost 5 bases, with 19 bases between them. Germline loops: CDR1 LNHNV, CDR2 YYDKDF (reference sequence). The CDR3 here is CATSREEGPRGTEAFF. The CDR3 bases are TGTGCCACCAGCAGGGAGGAAGGGCCTCGAGGGACTGAAGCTTTCTTT.

The CDR3 DNA follows: TGTGCCAGCAGCTACGGGACTAGCGGGGGAACAGATACGCAGTATTTT. It translates to CASSYGTSGGTDTQYF. This sequence joins TRBV5-6 and TRBJ2-3, with 14 bases matching TRBD2. The CDR3 runs 16 residues. Unmatched junction bases numbered 3, after V lost 3 bases and J lost 3 bases. The V gene's germline CDR1 is SGHDT and CDR2 YYEEEE.

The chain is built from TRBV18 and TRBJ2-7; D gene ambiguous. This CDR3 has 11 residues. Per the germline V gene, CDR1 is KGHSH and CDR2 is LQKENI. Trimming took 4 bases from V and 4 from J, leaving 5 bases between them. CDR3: CASSLEYEQYF. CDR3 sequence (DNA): TGTGCCAGCTCACTGGAGTACGAGCAGTACTTC. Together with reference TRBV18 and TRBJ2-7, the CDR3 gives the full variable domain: NAGVMQNPRHLVRRRGQEARLRCSPMKGHSHVYWYRQLPEEGLKFMVYLQKENIIDESGMPKERFSAEFPKEGPSILRIQQVVRGDSAAYFCASSLEYEQYFGPGTRLTVT.

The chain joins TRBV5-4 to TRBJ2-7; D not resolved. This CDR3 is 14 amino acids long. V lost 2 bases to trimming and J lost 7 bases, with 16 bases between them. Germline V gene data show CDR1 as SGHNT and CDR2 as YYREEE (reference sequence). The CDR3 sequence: CASSFYRVVKEQYF. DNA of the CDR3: TGTGCCAGCAGCTTCTACCGGGTGGTTAAGGAGCAGTACTTC.